Following are 21 T cell receptor beta chains from one sample sequenced in a study of identical twins. TCRdb itself ran the 5' RACE reads through MiXCR, one entry per CDR3 protein. Among around 690,000 distinct CDR3 sequences, approximately 22% were seen once, and the ten largest hold approximately 4.5%. These data also featured in a second study, about T cells expressing NK-cell markers.

The sequencing input was PBMCs. Every receptor here comes from a woman younger than 30 in good health.

The chain employs TRBV20-1 and TRBJ2-7, with no clear D. V was shortened by 4 bases and J by 2 bases, with 9 bases between the two germline ends. CDR3 length: 12 amino acids. CDR1 and CDR2 from the germline V gene are DFQATT and SNEGSKA (reference sequence). The CDR3 nucleotides are TGCAGTGCTACCCCGATTCCCTACGAGCAGTACTTC. Translating it yields CSATPIPYEQYF.

This clonotype was recorded a few times. The gene calls are TRBV29-1 and TRBJ1-1, with D hard to call. Germline CDR1 is SQVTM and CDR2 is ANQGSEA. The CDR3 runs to 11 residues. V was clipped by 7 bases and J by 2 bases, with 8 bases between them. The CDR3 DNA sequence: TGCAGCGGGAAACGAAACACTGAAGCTTTCTTT. Translated, it gives CSGKRNTEAFF.

In this sample, this clonotype turned up many times. The chain uses TRBV20-1 and TRBJ1-2; no definite D call. V lost 1 base and J 5 bases, leaving 14 bases between the germline ends. The length of the CDR3 is 14 residues. Germline loops: CDR1 DFQATT, CDR2 SNEGSKA (reference sequence). The CDR3 here is CSARAHGEGYGYTF. Written as DNA, the CDR3 is TGCAGTGCTAGAGCCCACGGGGAGGGTTATGGCTACACCTTC.

The chain recombines TRBV6-2 or TRBV6-3 with TRBJ2-1, with D perhaps TRBD1 (8 bases). Germline V gives CDR1 MNHEY, CDR2 SVGEGT. This CDR3 has 14 residues. V lost 5 bases and J lost 8, with 16 bases in between. The CDR3 nucleotides read TGTGCCAGCAGTAAGCGGACAGGGAGGGATGAGCAGTTCTTC. Translation gives CASSKRTGRDEQFF.

In its sample, this clonotype was seen many times. The chain is built from TRBV5-1 and TRBJ2-1; no firm D call. The CDR3 has 13 amino acids. Germline V CDR1 and CDR2: SGHRS, YFSETQ. V gave up 6 bases and J gave up 6 bases, with 13 bases separating them. CDR3 in amino acids: CASMSIVSNEQFF. CDR3 in DNA: TGCGCCAGCATGTCTATAGTTAGCAATGAGCAGTTCTTC.

Ten or more counts support this clonotype. The rearrangement links TRBV20-1 to TRBJ2-1; D perhaps matches TRBD2 (5 bases). Germline CDR1 reads DFQATT; CDR2 reads SNEGSKA (reference sequence). The V and J ends lost 6 bases and 3 bases respectively, with 15 bases between them. The CDR3 extends over 14 amino acids. In DNA, the CDR3 is TGCAGTGCCGGGGAAGCGGACCGCTACAATGAGCAGTTCTTC. Its translation: CSAGEADRYNEQFF.

This clonotype was detected a few times. This sequence joins TRBV18 and TRBJ2-5; D unresolved. Germline CDR1 reads KGHSH; CDR2 reads LQKENI. V lost 6 bases and J 1 base, leaving 15 bases between the germline ends. CDR3 length equals 15 residues. CDR3 in amino acids: CASSPEARFQETQYF. The CDR3 coding sequence is TGTGCCAGCTCTCCCGAGGCCCGTTTCCAAGAGACCCAGTACTTC.

This clonotype appeared a few times. The V call is TRBV7-8, the J call TRBJ2-3, with 14 bases fitting TRBD2. The V gene end was trimmed by 3 bases and the J gene end by 3 bases; junction bases not matched to a gene: 5. Germline V gene lookup returns CDR1 SGHVS and CDR2 FQNEAQ. CDR3 size: 17 residues. CDR3 amino acids: CASSFPTSGRGTDTQYF. The CDR3 DNA reads as TGTGCCAGCAGCTTTCCGACTAGCGGGAGGGGAACAGATACGCAGTATTTT.

The chain links TRBV3-1 to TRBJ2-1; 9 positions match TRBD2. The CDR3 loop spans 16 amino acids. Germline trimming cut 3 bases from V and 5 bases from J; bases unmatched to any gene: 8. Per germline, CDR1 LGHDT and CDR2 YNNKEL (reference sequence). The CDR3 region has the DNA TGTGCCAGCAGCCATAATAGCGGGAGACTCCACAATGAGCAGTTCTTC. Its translation is CASSHNSGRLHNEQFF.

The chain employs TRBV30 and TRBJ2-1; D not resolved. V was cut by 1 base and J by 5 bases, with 9 bases left in between. CDR1 GTSNPN and CDR2 SVGIG come from the germline V gene (reference sequence). CDR3 length: 13 amino acids. The CDR3 reads CAWSGLLDNEQFF. As DNA, the CDR3 is TGTGCCTGGAGTGGGCTGTTAGACAATGAGCAGTTCTTC.

The genes are TRBV11-2 and TRBJ2-1, with 14 bases that match TRBD2. This CDR3 spans 19 amino acids. Germline V gene data show CDR1 as SGHAT and CDR2 as FQNNGV. The junction had 10 bases not matched to a gene; V was cut back by 6 bases and J by 0 bases. DNA of the CDR3: TGTGCCAGCAGTGGACCGGGACTAGCGGGGGAGAGCTCCTACAATGAGCAGTTCTTC. Translating gives CASSGPGLAGESSYNEQFF.

This clonotype was counted only a few times. V usage is TRBV5-5 and J usage is TRBJ2-5; D not certain. Trimming pared 0 bases from V and 5 bases from J, leaving 5 bases between. Germline CDR1 SGHKS, CDR2 YYEKEE (reference sequence). The CDR3 consists of 12 residues. DNA of the CDR3: TGTGCCAGCAGCTTGGTGCTGGAGACCCAGTACTTC. Amino acid sequence: CASSLVLETQYF.

The chain carries TRBV5-1 and TRBJ1-4, with 7 bases fitting TRBD1. CDR3 length: 15 residues. Unmatched junction bases numbered 3, after V lost 1 base and J lost 3 bases. Germline CDR1 is SGHRS and CDR2 is YFSETQ. The CDR3 region has the DNA TGCGCCAGCAGCTTGACTGGGACAGCTAATGAAAAACTGTTTTTT. Translated, it gives CASSLTGTANEKLFF.

This chain connects TRBV15 to TRBJ2-2; no definite D call. The germline gives CDR1 LNHNV, CDR2 YYDKDF (reference sequence). The CDR3 contains 12 residues. V dropped 8 bases and J dropped 1 base, with 5 bases sitting between them. The CDR3 spells CATEKNTGELFF. CDR3 bases: TGTGCCACCGAAAAGAACACCGGGGAGCTGTTTTTT.

The chain carries TRBV10-3 and TRBJ1-2; D unclear. Trimming took 5 bases from V and 6 from J, leaving 10 bases between them. The CDR3 sequence is 12 residues long. CDR1 and CDR2 from the germline V gene are ENHRY and SYGVKD. This CDR3 is CAISPDLHGYTF. CDR3 DNA sequence: TGTGCCATCAGTCCGGACCTGCATGGCTACACCTTC.

The chain combines TRBV5-3 with TRBJ2-5; D tentatively reads TRBD1 or TRBD2 (6 bases each). TRBV5-3 is an ORF for which the function is uncertain. The CDR3 has 13 amino acids. Trimming removed 9 bases at V and 6 bases at J, with 18 bases between. In DNA form, the CDR3 reads TGTGCCATGGGGGGCCCGATCAGTAAGACCCAGTACTTC. Translation gives CAMGGPISKTQYF.

In this sample, this clonotype turned up many times. CDR3: CASSSSRLYGYTF. The CDR3 DNA follows: TGTGCCAGCAGCTCCAGCAGGCTCTATGGCTACACCTTC. This chain joins TRBV7-8 and TRBJ1-2; no clear D gene. Per germline, CDR1 SGHVS and CDR2 FQNEAQ. V dropped 4 bases and J dropped 4 bases, with 10 bases sitting between them. This CDR3 is built from 13 residues.

V gene TRBV6-1 combines with J gene TRBJ2-7, with 7 bases lining up with TRBD2. The length of the CDR3 is 16 residues. The V segment lost 5 bases and the J segment 1 base; nucleotides outside the gene matches: 11. Germline V lookup: CDR1 MNHNS, CDR2 SASEGT. CDR3 bases: TGTGCCAGCAGTCAAACCGGGAGCGGGGATTCCTACGAGCAGTACTTC. It is translated as CASSQTGSGDSYEQYF.

This sequence joins TRBV18 and TRBJ1-1; tentatively, D is TRBD1 (5 bases). The V end lost 6 bases, the J end lost 6 bases, and 17 bases lay between the germline ends. Per the germline V gene, CDR1 is KGHSH and CDR2 is LQKENI. The CDR3 runs to 14 residues. The CDR3 sequence is CASSLGVTFPEAFF. The CDR3 DNA reads TGTGCCAGCTCTTTGGGGGTAACTTTCCCTGAAGCTTTCTTT.

This clonotype came up a few times. The rearrangement joins TRBV12-3 or TRBV12-4 to TRBJ1-5; D gene ambiguous. V was shortened by 6 bases and J by 5 bases, with 14 bases between the two germline ends. The CDR3 length is 14 residues. CDR3 sequence (DNA): TGTGCCAGCAGCCAGGCCCCTCGGGATCAGCCCCAGCATTTT. It encodes CASSQAPRDQPQHF.

Many counts were recorded for this clonotype. This sequence joins TRBV29-1 and TRBJ1-2, with D perhaps TRBD1 (5 bases). The CDR3 sequence is 15 residues long. Trimming removed 4 bases at V and 6 bases at J, with 21 bases between. Germline V gives CDR1 SQVTM, CDR2 ANQGSEA. The CDR3 protein is CSVGSAGREENGYTF. CDR3 DNA sequence: TGCAGCGTTGGTTCGGCGGGGCGAGAAGAAAATGGCTACACCTTC.